The 29 T cell receptor beta chains below were found in one sample sequenced in a study of glioma-infiltrating T cells after dendritic cell vaccination. Clones were read by immunoSEQ multiplex PCR, and TCRdb kept only the in-frame ones, dropping some. The table has more than 100,000 clones, 81% seen once; the top ten hold about 12%. Here the sequenced sample was blood, taken before dendritic cell vaccination. These receptor sequences come from a human donor with glioblastoma.

The chain joins TRBV6-1 to TRBJ2-5; D ambiguous. Germline CDR1 and CDR2: MNHNS and SASEGT. Deletions cut 5 bases from V and 0 bases from J, with 7 bases between. The CDR3 extends over 13 amino acids. The CDR3 DNA reads as TGTGCCAGCAGTACGACATACCAAGAGACCCAGTACTTC. This translates into CASSTTYQETQYF.

The rearrangement links TRBV28 to TRBJ1-5, with D possibly TRBD1 on 6 matching bases. The germline CDR1 and CDR2 sequences are MDHEN and SYDVKM. V gave up 8 bases and J gave up 4 bases, with 24 bases separating them. The CDR3 has 17 amino acids. The CDR3 loop reads CASGDLGETGRNQPQHF. The CDR3 DNA reads TGTGCCAGCGGGGATTTAGGGGAGACAGGTCGTAATCAGCCCCAGCATTTT.

This clone showed up just once. This chain uses TRBV18 with TRBJ1-1; 7 bases match TRBD1. The J segment lost 5 bases and the V segment lost 5 bases, leaving 8 bases of the junction unmatched. The CDR3 has 14 amino acids. Per germline, CDR1 KGHSH and CDR2 LQKENI. The CDR3 here is CASSRGQRGTEAFF. CDR3 bases: TGTGCCAGCTCAAGGGGACAGCGGGGGACTGAAGCTTTCTTT.

The chain uses TRBV11-2 and TRBJ1-1, with 8 bases lining up with TRBD1. V was clipped by 7 bases and J by 8 bases; unmatched bases: 6. Germline CDR1 SGHAT, CDR2 FQNNGV. This CDR3 comprises 12 residues. CDR3 DNA: TGTGCCAGCACTAAGTGGGACAGGGAAGCTTTCTTT. It is translated as CASTKWDREAFF.

This chain uses TRBV4-2 with TRBJ1-4; 11 bases agree with TRBD1. CDR1 LGHNA and CDR2 YNFKEQ come from the germline V gene. The length of the CDR3 is 14 residues. Losses at the gene ends were 5 bases for V and 6 bases for J; bases not matched to a gene: 2. CDR3 nucleotide sequence: TGTGCCAGCAGCACGGGACAGGGGGATGAAAAACTGTTTTTT. This codes for CASSTGQGDEKLFF.

This chain joins TRBV2 and TRBJ1-1; 7 bases are a match to TRBD1. Germline values: CDR1 SNHLY, CDR2 FYNNEI. This CDR3 region has 14 residues. The ends lost 11 bases at V and 8 bases at J; junction bases unmatched: 17. The CDR3 spells CAWMRGRLIAEAFF. Here the CDR3 DNA reads TGTGCCTGGATGAGGGGGCGCTTAATCGCAGAAGCTTTCTTT.

The rearrangement uses TRBV7-6 and TRBJ2-3; 11 bases match TRBD2. This CDR3 has 16 amino acids. Trimming at V came to 2 bases and at J to 1 base, leaving 2 bases not matched to a gene. Per germline, CDR1 SGHVS and CDR2 FNYEAQ. The DNA for the CDR3 is TGTGCCAGCAGCTTACCGACTAGCGGGGGCACAGATACGCAGTATTTT. Protein product: CASSLPTSGGTDTQYF.

The V call is TRBV4-1, the J call TRBJ2-1, with 8 bases matching TRBD2. The CDR3 loop spans 15 amino acids. V shed 4 bases, J shed 4 bases, and the junction held 6 bases outside the gene matches. In germline, CDR1 is MGHRA, CDR2 YSYEKL. The CDR3 reads CASSRLTSEYNEQFF. Here the CDR3 DNA reads TGCGCCAGCAGCCGGTTGACTAGCGAGTACAATGAGCAGTTCTTC.

This chain's CDR3 is CASSLGTSGVMDTQYF. DNA for the CDR3: TGTGCCAGCAGCTTAGGGACTAGCGGGGTTATGGATACGCAGTATTTT. The chain has TRBV11-2 and TRBJ2-3, with TRBD2 matching 12 bases. V shed 1 base, J shed 6 bases, and the junction held 5 bases outside the gene matches. CDR1 is SGHAT, CDR2 FQNNGV, per germline. This CDR3 region has 16 residues.

The CDR3 nucleotides read TGCGCCAGCAGCTTATCAGTTTCCCAGCCCCAGCATTTT. Translating it yields CASSLSVSQPQHF. The chain uses TRBV5-1 and TRBJ1-5; D not certain. The CDR3 has 13 residues. V was pared by 2 bases and J by 7 bases, with 10 bases between. Germline V CDR1 and CDR2: SGHRS, YFSETQ.

The chain recombines TRBV13 with TRBJ1-2, with 8 bases that match TRBD1. Germline lookup yields CDR1 PRHDT and CDR2 FYEKMQ (reference sequence). V shed 5 bases and J 5 bases; nucleotides not matched to a gene: 16. The CDR3 covers 17 residues. The CDR3 DNA is TGTGCCAGCAGCCCGTCCCGGGACAGGTACGGATATTATGGCTACACCTTC. This encodes CASSPSRDRYGYYGYTF.

This chain connects TRBV7-2 to TRBJ2-3; D is unresolved. V dropped 1 base and J dropped 11 bases, with 25 bases sitting between them. The CDR3 is made up of 17 amino acids. Germline CDR1 and CDR2: SGHTA and FQGNSA. The CDR3 DNA reads as TGTGCCAGCAGCTTAGGCGTAGGAGCCACTGATAGATATAGGCAGTATTTT. This codes for CASSLGVGATDRYRQYF.

This clone was detected a few times. J is TRBJ2-3 and V is TRBV19; possible D gene TRBD2, 5 bases. V dropped 3 bases and J dropped 4 bases, with 8 bases sitting between them. The germline CDR1 and CDR2 sequences are LNHDA and SQIVND (reference sequence). CDR3 length: 13 amino acids. For the CDR3, the DNA is TGTGCCAGTAGTATCCTTAGCGCAGATACGCAGTATTTT. It yields the protein CASSILSADTQYF.

The chain has TRBV7-9 and TRBJ2-7; 15 positions match TRBD2. Germline-derived CDR1 and CDR2 are SEHNR and FQNEAQ (reference sequence). The CDR3 loop spans 16 amino acids. With V trimmed by 2 bases and J by 6 bases, 5 bases remained unmatched. CDR3 DNA: TGTGCCAGCAGCTTAACAGGACTAGCGGGGGGGAGCGAGCAGTACTTC. The encoded protein is CASSLTGLAGGSEQYF. Complete variable domain (other parts from reference TRBV7-9 and TRBJ2-7): DTGVSQNPRHKITKRGQNVTFRCDPISEHNRLYWYRQTLGQGPEFLTYFQNEAQLEKSRLLSDRFSAERPKGSFSTLEIQRTEQGDSAMYLCASSLTGLAGGSEQYFGPGTRLTVT.

The V call is TRBV5-1, the J call TRBJ2-7; D possibly corresponds to TRBD1 (6 bases). CDR1 SGHRS and CDR2 YFSETQ come from the germline V gene. Trimming stripped 0 bases from V and 0 bases from J, with 16 bases between. The CDR3 is 17 amino acids. CDR3 protein: CASSLGPKPGVSYEQYF. In nucleotides, the CDR3 is TGCGCCAGCAGCTTGGGCCCTAAACCAGGGGTCTCCTACGAGCAGTACTTC.

The chain combines TRBV2 with TRBJ1-1; 7 bases map to TRBD1. V shed 5 bases, J shed 4 bases, and the junction held 4 bases outside the gene matches. CDR3 size: 13 residues. Germline V CDR1 and CDR2: SNHLY, FYNNEI. DNA of the CDR3: TGTGCCAGCAGTCTGACAGGGAGCACTGAAGCTTTCTTT. This translates into CASSLTGSTEAFF.

This chain joins TRBV19 and TRBJ1-5, with D possibly matching TRBD1 (5 bases). Germline CDR1 reads LNHDA; CDR2 reads SQIVND (reference sequence). Trimming stripped 2 bases from V and 6 bases from J, with 23 bases between. CDR3 length equals 18 residues. In nucleotides, the CDR3 is TGTGCCAGTAGTATATATACAGGACCGCTTTTGCTTGTTCAGCCCCAGCATTTT. This codes for CASSIYTGPLLLVQPQHF.

The gene calls are TRBV7-6 and TRBJ2-7; 10 bases match TRBD1. The CDR3 contains 16 residues. Trimming at V came to 0 bases and at J to 3 bases, leaving 5 bases not matched to a gene. Germline V gene data show CDR1 as SGHVS and CDR2 as FNYEAQ. CDR3 loop: CASSLAGGQGVYEQYF. The CDR3 DNA sequence: TGTGCCAGCAGCTTAGCGGGAGGACAGGGGGTCTACGAGCAGTACTTC.

The CDR3 here is CASSTGLAGITQYF. CDR3 coding DNA: TGTGCCAGTAGTACGGGACTAGCGGGGATTACGCAGTATTTT. This chain joins TRBV19 and TRBJ2-3; TRBD2 matches 13 bases. Trimming cost V 4 bases and J 8 bases; bases outside gene matches: 3. CDR3 length: 14 amino acids. In germline, CDR1 is LNHDA, CDR2 SQIVND (reference sequence).

V usage is TRBV5-1 and J usage is TRBJ1-1, with a weak D call TRBD1 (6 bases). V dropped 5 bases and J dropped 4 bases, with 21 bases sitting between them. The CDR3 has 16 amino acids. Germline CDR1 is SGHRS and CDR2 is YFSETQ. The CDR3 nucleotides read TGCGCCAGCAGTCCTGACAGGTCATGGGTTAGCACTGAAGCTTTCTTT. Residues: CASSPDRSWVSTEAFF.

This sequence joins TRBV5-1 and TRBJ2-4; D is unresolved. Trimming removed 6 bases from V and 8 bases from J, with 6 bases in between. Looked up from germline, CDR1 is SGHRS and CDR2 is YFSETQ. The CDR3 runs 10 residues. The CDR3 spells CASNYHIQYF. CDR3 coding DNA: TGCGCCAGCAACTATCACATTCAGTACTTC.

The rearrangement joins TRBV5-1 to TRBJ2-1; 8 positions match TRBD2. Unmatched junction bases numbered 2, after V lost 0 bases and J lost 3 bases. CDR3 length: 15 amino acids. Looked up from germline, CDR1 is SGHRS and CDR2 is YFSETQ. The CDR3 DNA is TGCGCCAGCAGCTTGGACGGGGGGGGCTACAATGAGCAGTTCTTC. Translation: CASSLDGGGYNEQFF.

The chain combines TRBV30 with TRBJ1-5; 7 nucleotides align to TRBD1. This CDR3 contains 13 residues. V dropped 1 base and J dropped 4; count of bases not matched to a gene: 1. From germline, CDR1 is GTSNPN and CDR2 SVGIG (reference sequence). CDR3 residues: CAWSGTGNQPQHF. CDR3 nucleotides: TGTGCCTGGAGTGGGACAGGAAATCAGCCCCAGCATTTT.

In this sample, this clone turned up once. The chain couples TRBV6-1 to TRBJ1-2; a weak D match, TRBD1 (6 bases). The germline gives CDR1 MNHNS, CDR2 SASEGT. V was pared by 5 bases and J by 3 bases, with 13 bases between. The CDR3 loop spans 14 amino acids. CDR3 region: CASSHTGKYYGYTF. CDR3 sequence (DNA): TGTGCCAGCAGTCATACAGGGAAATACTATGGCTACACCTTC.

The chain is built from TRBV28 and TRBJ2-7; 7 bases fit TRBD1. The CDR3 runs to 13 residues. J gave up 4 bases and V 7 bases, and 7 bases lay outside the gene matches. CDR1 and CDR2 from the germline V gene are MDHEN and SYDVKM. The CDR3 sequence: CASIRQGGYEQYF. DNA of the CDR3: TGTGCCAGCATTAGACAGGGCGGGTACGAGCAGTACTTC. Variable domain in full (rest from reference TRBV28 and TRBJ2-7): DVKVTQSSRYLVKRTGEKVFLECVQDMDHENMFWYRQDPGLGLRLIYFSYDVKMKEKGDIPEGYSVSREKKERFSLILESASTNQTSMYLCASIRQGGYEQYFGPGTRLTVT.

This clone was observed a few times. This chain uses TRBV7-9 with TRBJ1-2; 10 bases are shared with TRBD1. V gave up 3 bases and J gave up 8 bases; unmatched junction bases: 6. The CDR3 extends over 14 amino acids. The germline V gene encodes CDR1 SEHNR and CDR2 FQNEAQ (reference sequence). The CDR3 bases are TGTGCCAGCAGCTTCGGGGGACAGGGGCTAGGCTACACCTTC. It translates to CASSFGGQGLGYTF.

The chain joins TRBV6-5 to TRBJ1-2; the match to TRBD1 covers 8 bases. V was clipped by 6 bases and J by 8 bases; unmatched bases: 2. The germline CDR1 and CDR2 sequences are MNHEY and SVGAGI. CDR3 length: 11 residues. The CDR3 sequence: CASRQGGGYTF. The CDR3, as DNA: TGTGCCAGCAGACAGGGGGGCGGCTACACCTTC.

As concerns this clone: The junction departs from the called germline gene at one end, perhaps through a read error. The chain uses TRBV6-1 and TRBJ1-5; TRBD1 might be the D (5 bases). This CDR3 spans 14 amino acids. Per the germline V gene, CDR1 is MNHNS and CDR2 is SASEGT. CDR3 sequence (DNA): TGTGCGAGCAAAAATGGAAGGGGCTATCAGCCCCAGCATTTT. Its protein product is CASKNGRGYQPQHF.

This chain uses TRBV5-6 with TRBJ1-1; tentatively, D is TRBD1 (6 bases). The V end lost 0 bases, the J end lost 10 bases, and 19 bases lay between the germline ends. Germline V gene lookup returns CDR1 SGHDT and CDR2 YYEEEE. The CDR3 length is 15 residues. CDR3 nucleotides: TGTGCCAGCAGCTTGGCCGATTCCGGGGGGCTTCGAGCTTTCTTT. Its protein is CASSLADSGGLRAFF. The entire variable domain, with the rest obtained from reference TRBV5-6 and TRBJ1-1, is as follows: DAGVTQSPTHLIKTRGQQVTLRCSPKSGHDTVSWYQQALGQGPQFIFQYYEEEERQRGNFPDRFSGHQFPNYSSELNVNALLLGDSALYLCASSLADSGGLRAFFGQGTRLTVV.